This entry is about one T cell receptor (beta chain). Antigen specificity is unknown. This specimen belongs to a study of vaccination effects on CD4 cells after COVID-19. The repertoire was sequenced with immunoSEQ multiplex PCR; TCRdb's copy has only in-frame clones and lacks some. The sample records some 22,000 clones, roughly 70% being singletons. Antigen-specific CD4+ T cells were first expanded with viral peptide pools by the ViraFEST assay and only then sequenced. Cultured cells yielded isolated CD4+ T cells after less than 11 days. Each vaccine recipient was nucleocapsid antibody negative and had no prior SARS-CoV-2 infection. Cultivation was performed at a few million PBMC per well with roughly 10 IU/ml IL-2 and 10 ug/ml peptides added. Trimming at V came to 6 bases and at J to 1 base, leaving 5 bases not matched to a gene. This CDR3 spans 15 amino acids. Germline CDR1 LNHDA, CDR2 SQIVND (reference sequence).

The input for sequencing was CD4+ T cells from PBMCs cultured with SARS-CoV-2 spike peptides, taken before COVID-19 vaccination. The receptor was isolated from a human donor who received a COVID-19 vaccine. The chain links TRBV19 to TRBJ1-5; TRBD1 agrees at 8 bases. The CDR3 spells CASRPDRVSNQPQHF. DNA of the CDR3: TGTGCCAGTAGACCGGACAGGGTCAGCAATCAGCCCCAGCATTTT.